The 3 T cell receptor beta chains below were found in one sample sequenced in a study of T-cell memory formation after mild COVID-19. TCRdb used MiXCR to reprocess the 5' RACE reads, holding one entry per CDR3 protein. Of roughly 130,000 distinct CDR3 sequences listed, about 5.9% are singletons. The sequenced material came from PBMCs or a T cell subset sorted from them (not recorded which). The source of these receptors is an adult woman who had mild COVID-19 (a few samples of this study predate the infection). Cell type and time point are not known.

This clonotype was observed a handful of times. The chain recombines TRBV5-5 with TRBJ1-5; possibly TRBD1 for D (5 bases). The CDR3 length is 18 residues. V lost 0 bases and J lost 0, with 16 bases in between. Looked up from germline, CDR1 is SGHKS and CDR2 is YYEKEE (reference sequence). The CDR3 reads CASSLADSGGNSNQPQHF. In nucleotides, the CDR3 is TGTGCCAGCAGCTTGGCTGACAGCGGGGGGAATAGCAATCAGCCCCAGCATTTT.

This chain uses TRBV5-1 with TRBJ2-3, with TRBD2 matching 12 bases. Germline V CDR1 and CDR2: SGHRS, YFSETQ. V lost 4 bases, J lost 8 bases, and 17 bases stayed unmatched. The CDR3 loop spans 18 amino acids. DNA for the CDR3: TGCGCCAGCAGCCCAACCCCCAACAAACTAGCGGGAGGAGGTACGCAGTATTTT. Protein product: CASSPTPNKLAGGGTQYF. The variable domain in full, completed from reference TRBV5-1 and TRBJ2-3, reads KAGVTQTPRYLIKTRGQQVTLSCSPISGHRSVSWYQQTPGQGLQFLFEYFSETQRNKGNFPGRFSGRQFSNSRSEMNVSTLELGDSALYLCASSPTPNKLAGGGTQYFGPGTRLTVL.

The V call is TRBV7-2, the J call TRBJ2-7; D not resolved. The CDR3 has 15 amino acids. Per the germline V gene, CDR1 is SGHTA and CDR2 is FQGNSA. Trimming took off 1 base at V and 2 bases at J, with 12 bases between the two ends. The CDR3 DNA is TGTGCCAGCAGCTTAGAAGTTGGGTTTACCTACGAGCAGTACTTC. This encodes CASSLEVGFTYEQYF.